Listed below are T cell receptor beta chains from one sample, sequenced in a study of neurological immune-mediated disorders. TCRdb re-analysed the 5' RACE reads in MiXCR, keeping a single row per CDR3 protein. The sample records some 79,000 distinct CDR3 sequences, less than 15% being singletons. Sequencing was performed on PBMCs. These receptors were taken from a woman aged 50 to 60 in good health. The CDR3 runs from the conserved cysteine through the conserved F or W. A D gene is named only where the DNA matches it firmly. Where a row states a size, it is once, few, many or the class of an expanded clone; other rows omit it.

TRBJ2-2 | many | NA | TRBV12-3/TRBV12-4 | CASKPGPGAGTGELFF | TGTGCCAGCAAACCGGGACCCGGGGCGGGCACCGGGGAGCTGTTTTTT
TRBJ2-2 | many | NA | TRBV5-1 | CASTVQANTGELFF | TGCGCCAGCACCGTCCAAGCGAACACCGGGGAGCTGTTTTTT
TRBJ2-1 | many | NA | TRBV28 | CASSLYRESSYNEQFF | TGTGCCAGCAGTTTATACAGGGAAAGCTCCTACAATGAGCAGTTCTTC
TRBJ1-1 | many | NA | TRBV29-1 | CSLKQGNTEAFF | TGCAGCCTTAAACAGGGGAACACTGAAGCTTTCTTT
TRBJ2-5 | many | TRBD2 | TRBV11-2 | CASSFRGTSGAQETQYF | TGTGCCAGCAGCTTTCGAGGGACTAGCGGGGCACAAGAGACCCAGTACTTC
TRBJ2-3 | many | TRBD2 | TRBV20-1 | CSASIYGRGDQDTQYF | TGCAGTGCTAGCATTTACGGGCGGGGGGACCAAGATACGCAGTATTTT
TRBJ1-5 | many | NA | TRBV15 | CATSRDHPGTNSNQPQHF | TGTGCCACCAGCAGAGATCACCCGGGAACTAATAGCAATCAGCCCCAGCATTTT
TRBJ2-7 | many | TRBD2 | TRBV5-1 | CASKTRASGSYEQYF | TGCGCCAGCAAAACTAGGGCTAGCGGGAGCTACGAGCAGTACTTC
TRBJ1-4 | many | NA | TRBV7-9 | CASSRQEDNEKLFF | TGTGCCAGCAGCCGACAGGAGGATAATGAAAAACTGTTTTTT
TRBJ2-7 | few | TRBD1 | TRBV18 | CASSPQGAGSYEQYF | TGTGCCAGCTCACCACAGGGGGCCGGCTCCTACGAGCAGTACTTC
TRBJ2-2 | many | TRBD1 | TRBV5-1 | CASSYGTGVTTGELFF | TGCGCCAGCAGCTACGGGACAGGGGTGACCACCGGGGAGCTGTTTTTT
TRBJ2-7 | many | TRBD1 | TRBV5-1 | CASSEGAGLAYEQYF | TGCGCCAGCAGCGAGGGGGCCGGGTTAGCCTACGAGCAGTACTTC
TRBJ1-1 | NA | TRBD1 | TRBV20-1 | CSPHRGMNTEAFF | TGCAGCCCCCACAGGGGAATGAACACTGAAGCTTTCTTT
TRBJ1-1 | many | NA | TRBV20-1 | CSAREGARPGTEAFF | TGCAGTGCTAGAGAGGGGGCACGGCCGGGAACTGAAGCTTTCTTT
TRBJ2-1 | many | TRBD2 | TRBV2 | CASRDSGISYNEQFF | TGTGCCAGCAGAGATAGCGGGATATCCTACAATGAGCAGTTCTTC
TRBJ1-5 | many | NA | TRBV5-1 | CASSPGGPQPQHF | TGCGCCAGCAGCCCCGGGGGCCCCCAGCCCCAGCATTTT
TRBJ2-2 | many | NA | TRBV28 | CASSLASWGRTGELFF | TGTGCCAGCAGTTTAGCCTCCTGGGGCCGCACCGGGGAGCTGTTTTTT
TRBJ2-1 | many | TRBD2 | TRBV20-1 | CSARESGGPHNEQFF | TGCAGTGCTAGAGAAAGCGGGGGGCCCCACAATGAGCAGTTCTTC
TRBJ1-5 | many | NA | TRBV6-5 | CASRQDSNQPQHF | TGTGCCAGCAGACAGGATAGCAATCAGCCCCAGCATTTT
TRBJ1-5 | once | NA | TRBV20-1 | CSAMGPNRNQLQHF | TGCAGTGCTATGGGACCGAATAGAAATCAGCTCCAGCATTTT
TRBJ2-5 | NA | TRBD2 | TRBV4-2 | CASSQEVGLLRETQYF | TGTGCCAGCAGCCAAGAGGTGGGACTATTGCGGGAGACCCAGTACTTC
TRBJ2-2 | NA | TRBD1 | TRBV6-5 | CASTDRDRDTGELFF | TGTGCCAGCACCGACCGGGACAGGGACACCGGGGAGCTGTTTTTT